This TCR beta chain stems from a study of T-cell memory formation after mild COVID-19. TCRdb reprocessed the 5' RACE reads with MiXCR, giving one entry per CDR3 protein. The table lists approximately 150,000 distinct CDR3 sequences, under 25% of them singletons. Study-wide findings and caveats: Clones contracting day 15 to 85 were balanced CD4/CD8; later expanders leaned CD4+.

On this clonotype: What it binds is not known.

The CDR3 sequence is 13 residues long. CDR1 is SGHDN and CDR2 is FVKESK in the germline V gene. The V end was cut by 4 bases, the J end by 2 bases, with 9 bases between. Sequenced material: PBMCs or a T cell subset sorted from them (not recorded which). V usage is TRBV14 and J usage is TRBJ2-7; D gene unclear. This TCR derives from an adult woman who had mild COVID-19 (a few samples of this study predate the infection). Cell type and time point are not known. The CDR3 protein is CASSPGITYEQYF. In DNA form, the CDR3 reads TGTGCCAGCAGCCCAGGAATCACCTACGAGCAGTACTTC.